This TCR beta chain was captured in a study of blood T cell repertoires in COVID-19. The V gene end was trimmed by 3 bases and the J gene end by 5 bases; junction bases not matched to a gene: 10. CDR1 is LNHDA and CDR2 is SQIVND in the germline V gene (reference sequence). This CDR3 has 17 residues. In terms of age and location, participants ranged from about 18 to 95 years and lived in about 25 US areas. Assignment of participants to cohorts was predicated upon participant-reported clinical history. Method: immunoSEQ multiplex PCR; TCRdb's copy keeps in-frame clones and lacks some. Of roughly 290,000 clones in the sample, approximately 83% were seen once.

The receptor's source is a man under 40 who had recovered from COVID-19. The source material was PBMCs or T cells enriched from blood (not recorded which). The rearrangement uses TRBV19 and TRBJ2-5; 12 bases match TRBD2. CDR3 bases: TGTGCCAGTAGTATTGGTCTAGCGGGGGGGCCGGGGGAGACCCAGTACTTC. It translates to CASSIGLAGGPGETQYF.